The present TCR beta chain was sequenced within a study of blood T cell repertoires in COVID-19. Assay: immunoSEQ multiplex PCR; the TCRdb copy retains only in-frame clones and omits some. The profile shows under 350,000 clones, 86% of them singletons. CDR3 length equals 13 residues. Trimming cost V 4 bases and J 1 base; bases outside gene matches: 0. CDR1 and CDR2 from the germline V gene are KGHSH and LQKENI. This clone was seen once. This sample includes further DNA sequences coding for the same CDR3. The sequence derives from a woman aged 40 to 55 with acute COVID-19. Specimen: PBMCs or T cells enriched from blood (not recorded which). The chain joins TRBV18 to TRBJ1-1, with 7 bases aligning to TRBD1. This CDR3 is CASSRTGNTEAFF. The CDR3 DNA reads TGTGCCAGCTCACGGACAGGGAACACTGAAGCTTTCTTT.